Listed below are T cell receptor beta chains from one sample, sequenced in a study of radiotherapy plus CTLA-4 blockade in lung cancer. Method: immunoSEQ multiplex PCR; TCRdb's copy keeps in-frame clones and lacks some. The data show about 49,000 clones, around 69% seen once. This specimen was peripheral blood, taken from a patient treated with radiotherapy plus ipilimumab. These TCRs come from a human donor with non-small cell lung cancer who had stable disease on radiotherapy plus ipilimumab. The CDR3 runs from the conserved cysteine through the conserved F or W. Fields, in order: CDR3 DNA, CDR3 protein, clone size, J gene, D gene, V gene. D genes are given only for firm matches. Size is stated for part of the rows, as once, few or many counts, or as a class when the clone is expanded.

TGTGCCAGCAGCCCCCACCTAGCGGGGGGGTTGGGTGAGCAGTTCTTC,CASSPHLAGGLGEQFF,-,TRBJ2-1,TRBD2,TRBV9
TGTGCCAGCTCACCCATTGGGGGTGACAGCTACACCTTC,CASSPIGGDSYTF,-,TRBJ1-2,-,TRBV18
TGTGCCAGTAGTAGCCGGACAGGGGGCTACACCTTC,CASSSRTGGYTF,many,TRBJ1-2,TRBD1,TRBV19
TGTGCCAGCAGTCGGACCAGCTCTGGAAACACCATATATTTT,CASSRTSSGNTIYF,-,TRBJ1-3,-,TRBV2
TGTGCCAGCAGCACGGTAAAAGGGGCAGATACGCAGTATTTT,CASSTVKGADTQYF,-,TRBJ2-3,-,TRBV7-2
TGTGCCAGCAGCCACAAGACAGGGTTCTACAATGAGCAGTTCTTC,CASSHKTGFYNEQFF,-,TRBJ2-1,TRBD1,TRBV7-2
TGCAGCGTTTTCCAGGGGGCTGAAGCTTTCTTT,CSVFQGAEAFF,-,TRBJ1-1,TRBD1,TRBV29-1
TGCGCCAGCAGCTTGGAATGGATCTCTGGAAACACCATATATTTT,CASSLEWISGNTIYF,-,TRBJ1-3,-,TRBV5-1
TGTGCCAGCAGCAACAGGGCGGAGAATGAAAAACTGTTTTTT,CASSNRAENEKLFF,-,TRBJ1-4,-,TRBV9
TGCGCCAGCCGCCCCCCAGGGAAGAATGAGCAGTTCTTC,CASRPPGKNEQFF,-,TRBJ2-1,-,TRBV5-1
TGTGCCAGCAGTAGCAACCCCAACTATGGCTACACCTTC,CASSSNPNYGYTF,-,TRBJ1-2,-,TRBV6-6
TGTGCCAGCAGTTTATCGGGTCCGCTTGGGGAAAAACTGTTTTTT,CASSLSGPLGEKLFF,-,TRBJ1-4,-,TRBV28
TGTGCCAGCAGGACAAAGACAAGCAATCAGCCCCAGCATTTT,CASRTKTSNQPQHF,-,TRBJ1-5,-,TRBV6-5
TGTGCCAGCAGCTTGGCCGCCTCTGGAAACACCATATATTTT,CASSLAASGNTIYF,few,TRBJ1-3,-,TRBV5-6
TGTGCCAGCAGTACCGGGACAGGGTTTAATCAGCCCCAGCATTTT,CASSTGTGFNQPQHF,few,TRBJ1-5,TRBD1,TRBV6-6
TGTGCCAGCAGTTATAGTGGACTCCAGAGTTACAATGAGCAGTTCTTC,CASSYSGLQSYNEQFF,-,TRBJ2-1,-,TRBV6-5
TGTGCCAGCAGCTTATCAGGAACCGCTAACTATGGCTACACCTTC,CASSLSGTANYGYTF,-,TRBJ1-2,-,TRBV7-2
TGTGCCAGCAGCTTATCTCGGGCCTCTTTGGCTTCAAGCAATCAGCCCCAGCATTTT,CASSLSRASLASSNQPQHF,few,TRBJ1-5,-,TRBV7-9
TGTGCCAGCAGCTCCCCTAGCGTGGCGCAGTATTTT,CASSSPSVAQYF,few,TRBJ2-3,-,TRBV5-6
TGCGCCAGCAGCCTCGAGGCAGGGTCCTACGAGCAGTACTTC,CASSLEAGSYEQYF,few,TRBJ2-7,-,TRBV4-1
TGTGCCAGCAGCTTAGAGGGTTTCTACGAGCAGTACTTC,CASSLEGFYEQYF,-,TRBJ2-7,-,TRBV7-9
TGTGCCAGCAGTTCCGGCAGGGGGCTCTACAATGAGCAGTTCTTC,CASSSGRGLYNEQFF,-,TRBJ2-1,TRBD1,TRBV28
TGTGCCAGCAGCTCGGACTCTGGGGCCAACGTCCTGACTTTC,CASSSDSGANVLTF,-,TRBJ2-6,-,TRBV7-9
TGTGCCAGCAGACCCCCGGGACAGGGTAGTGATGAGCAGTTCTTC,CASRPPGQGSDEQFF,-,TRBJ2-1,TRBD1,TRBV6-5
TGTGCCAGCAGTGAAGGGACAGCGCAAAACATTCAGTACTTC,CASSEGTAQNIQYF,-,TRBJ2-4,-,TRBV2
TGTGCCAGCAGCGTAGGCTTCGGGGGGGCCGTGGATGAGCAGTTCTTC,CASSVGFGGAVDEQFF,-,TRBJ2-1,TRBD2,TRBV9
TGTGCCAGCAGCTACGGGAGAGGGGATCAGCCCCAGCATTTT,CASSYGRGDQPQHF,few,TRBJ1-5,-,TRBV7-2
TGTGCCAGTTCCAGGGGACCCCAGGGTCAGCCCCAGCATTTT,CASSRGPQGQPQHF,once,TRBJ1-5,-,TRBV19
TGTGCCAGCAGCCCCCCGGGGACCAACGGGGGTGAGCAGTTCTTC,CASSPPGTNGGEQFF,few,TRBJ2-1,-,TRBV6-5
TGTGCCAGCAGCGTCCAGCCCAGGGTATCGAGAGATTCACCCCTCCACTTT,CASSVQPRVSRDSPLHF,-,TRBJ1-6,-,TRBV9
TGCGCCAGCAGCTTGGTAACAGGTGTTAATGAAAAACTGTTTTTT,CASSLVTGVNEKLFF,-,TRBJ1-4,-,TRBV5-1
TGTGCCAGCAGCTTATCCAAGAGCTCTGGAAACACCATATATTTT,CASSLSKSSGNTIYF,-,TRBJ1-3,-,TRBV7-2
TGTGCCAGCAGCACACAAACAGGGGTAAATGAAAAACTGTTTTTT,CASSTQTGVNEKLFF,-,TRBJ1-4,TRBD1,TRBV28
TGTGCCAGCAGCTTTCTAACTTCTCCTCGGGAGACTGAAGCTTTCTTT,CASSFLTSPRETEAFF,-,TRBJ1-1,-,TRBV21-1
TGTGCCAGTGCGACAGGGTTTATAGATACGCAGTATTTT,CASATGFIDTQYF,-,TRBJ2-3,TRBD1,TRBV19
TGTGCCAGCAAGGGCCCTGGGGGTCAGCCCCAGCATTTT,CASKGPGGQPQHF,-,TRBJ1-5,-,TRBV6-5
TGTGCCAGCAGTTTCCTAAGCACCGGCGTCGCTGGCTACACCTTC,CASSFLSTGVAGYTF,-,TRBJ1-2,-,TRBV27
TGCGCCAGCAGTGAGTCAGGGAGTAGGAGTGAAAAACTGTTTTTT,CASSESGSRSEKLFF,-,TRBJ1-4,-,TRBV10-2
TGTGCCATCGACACCAACTATGGCTACACCTTC,CAIDTNYGYTF,-,TRBJ1-2,-,TRBV10-3
TGTGCCAGCAGCGTGGACAGGGGGCCTGAGACCCAGTACTTC,CASSVDRGPETQYF,-,TRBJ2-5,TRBD1,TRBV9
TGTGCCTGGAGTGTATATCGGGGTGAAGCTTTCTTT,CAWSVYRGEAFF,-,TRBJ1-1,-,TRBV30
TGTGCCAGCAGCGGCAGTCGGAGCAACTATGGCTACACCTTC,CASSGSRSNYGYTF,-,TRBJ1-2,-,TRBV16
TGTGCCAGTAGTACCCTCTCTGGGACAGGGAACAAGTTCTTC,CASSTLSGTGNKFF,-,TRBJ2-1,TRBD1,TRBV19
TGTGCCAGCAGGGAGTCGACTGCACGGAACACTGAAGCTTTCTTT,CASRESTARNTEAFF,-,TRBJ1-1,-,TRBV6-5
TGTGCCAGCAGCCCTCGGCTAACGGGGGACAATGAGCAGTTCTTC,CASSPRLTGDNEQFF,-,TRBJ2-1,-,TRBV5-6
TGCGCCAGCAGAGAAATTAGGGGAGACACTGAAGCTTTCTTT,CASREIRGDTEAFF,medium-sized,TRBJ1-1,-,TRBV5-1
TGCAGCGTTGAACGGGGGGAAGTTGCGTACTTC,CSVERGEVAYF,-,TRBJ2-7,TRBD2,TRBV29-1
TGTGCCAGTAGTAAGTGGGAGGGACTAGGGGGGAGAGCCCCGCAGTATTTT,CASSKWEGLGGRAPQYF,-,TRBJ2-3,TRBD2,TRBV19
TGTGCCAGCAGCTCCAAGGGGGGGGGCCAAGAGACCCAGTACTTC,CASSSKGGGQETQYF,-,TRBJ2-5,-,TRBV11-3
TGTGCCAGCAGCTTAGGGACAGGGGGCGAAAAACTGTTTTTT,CASSLGTGGEKLFF,once,TRBJ1-4,TRBD1,TRBV7-2
TGTGCCAGCAGTGGGGGACCCCTAAACACCTACAATGAGCAGTTCTTC,CASSGGPLNTYNEQFF,-,TRBJ2-1,-,TRBV2
TGTGCCAGCAGCCCCCCGGGTATGGCAGATACGCAGTATTTT,CASSPPGMADTQYF,-,TRBJ2-3,-,TRBV9
TGCGCCAGCAGCCCCTACAGAGGAGGGGAGACCCAGTACTTC,CASSPYRGGETQYF,-,TRBJ2-5,-,TRBV5-1
TGTGCCAGCAGTGCAGGCCTAAGGAGCAATCAGCCCCAGCATTTT,CASSAGLRSNQPQHF,once,TRBJ1-5,-,TRBV28
TGTGCCAGTAGTATGACACGGAATAGCAATCAGCCCCAGCATTTT,CASSMTRNSNQPQHF,-,TRBJ1-5,-,TRBV19
TGTGCCAGCAGCGCAATGACTACTAGCAATCAGCCCCAGCATTTT,CASSAMTTSNQPQHF,-,TRBJ1-5,-,TRBV6-1
TGCGCCAGCAGTATCGACAGGAACACCGGGGAGCTGTTTTTT,CASSIDRNTGELFF,-,TRBJ2-2,-,TRBV10-1
TGTGCCAGCAGTTACTCGATGGGGGGGGTGGCTGAAGCTTTCTTT,CASSYSMGGVAEAFF,-,TRBJ1-1,-,TRBV6-5
TGTGCCAGCAGCTCAGACAGAACCTACGAGCAGTACTTC,CASSSDRTYEQYF,-,TRBJ2-7,-,TRBV7-2
TGTGCCAGCATTAGCGGGGGGGGTGGAGAGACCCAGTACTTC,CASISGGGGETQYF,-,TRBJ2-5,TRBD2,TRBV2